These 16 T cell receptor beta chains came from one sample sequenced in a study of cytomegalovirus exposure and HLA in healthy donors. Repertoires were generated with immunoSEQ multiplex PCR, while TCRdb's copy carries only in-frame clones and drops some. Among about 330,000 clones listed, 86% were seen once. The sequencing input was PBMCs. Receptors were obtained from a woman aged 18-35 years in good health and CMV-seronegative.

The chain combines TRBV4-3 with TRBJ1-5; D is unresolved. Germline assignment: CDR1 LGHNA and CDR2 YSLEER. CDR3 length equals 14 residues. Deletions cut 3 bases from V and 0 bases from J, with 6 bases between. CDR3 amino acids: CASSQESSNQPQHF. CDR3 bases: TGCGCCAGCAGCCAGGAGAGTAGCAATCAGCCCCAGCATTTT.

The genes are TRBV2 and TRBJ2-1, with 8 bases lining up with TRBD2. Germline lookup yields CDR1 SNHLY and CDR2 FYNNEI. J gave up 6 bases and V 0 bases, and 7 bases lay outside the gene matches. CDR3 size: 16 residues. CDR3 DNA sequence: TGTGCCAGCAGTGAAGCGCCAGCGGGAGTGGGCAATGAGCAGTTCTTC. This codes for CASSEAPAGVGNEQFF.

The chain couples TRBV11-3 to TRBJ2-1; 7 nucleotides line up with TRBD2. CDR1 and CDR2 (germline): SGHNT, YENEEA. J lost 4 bases, V lost 1 base, and 4 bases had no gene match. The CDR3 contains 15 residues. The CDR3 protein is CASSLVAGSYNEQFF. In DNA form, the CDR3 reads TGTGCCAGCAGCTTAGTAGCGGGTTCTTACAATGAGCAGTTCTTC.

This chain uses TRBV5-1 with TRBJ2-2; 7 bases map to TRBD1. The CDR3 covers 15 residues. The trim removed 0 bases at V and 5 bases at J, leaving 4 bases unmatched. CDR1 is SGHRS and CDR2 is YFSETQ in the germline V gene. The CDR3 coding sequence is TGCGCCAGCAGCTTGGAGACAGGGATTACCGGGGAGCTGTTTTTT. This gives the protein CASSLETGITGELFF.

The chain couples TRBV29-1 to TRBJ2-1; 9 bases fit TRBD1. Germline CDR1 SQVTM, CDR2 ANQGSEA. This CDR3 has 14 amino acids. The J segment lost 8 bases and the V segment lost 6 bases, leaving 11 bases of the junction unmatched. DNA for the CDR3: TGCAGCGTGGGACAGGGTGGGGCTGGCGATGAGCAGTTCTTC. Its protein is CSVGQGGAGDEQFF.

The chain has TRBV25-1 and TRBJ2-3; TRBD2 aligns across 15 bases. With V trimmed by 2 bases and J by 10 bases, 13 bases remained unmatched. Germline V gene lookup returns CDR1 MGHDK and CDR2 SYGVNS. This CDR3 is 18 amino acids long. As DNA, the CDR3 is TGTGCCAGCAGTGAACCGCGAGGACTAGCGGGAGGGCCTGGGGCGCAGTATTTT. Encoded protein: CASSEPRGLAGGPGAQYF.

This clone appeared a single time. This rearrangement joins TRBV9 to TRBJ2-1; TRBD2 agrees at 11 bases. With 2 bases clipped from V and 4 bases from J, the junction kept 8 bases outside the gene matches. The CDR3 covers 17 residues. CDR1 and CDR2 (germline): SGDLS, YYNGEE. The CDR3 loop reads CASSVSQLAGVYNEQFF. CDR3 sequence (DNA): TGTGCCAGCAGCGTTTCTCAACTAGCGGGAGTATACAATGAGCAGTTCTTC.

This chain uses TRBV5-6 with TRBJ2-7, with 11 nucleotides matching TRBD2. The J segment lost 3 bases and the V segment lost 0 bases, leaving 8 bases of the junction unmatched. This CDR3 contains 17 residues. From germline, CDR1 is SGHDT and CDR2 YYEEEE. The DNA of the CDR3 is TGTGCCAGCAGCTTGGGGGGGATTCTAGCGGGAGGCTACGAGCAGTACTTC. It specifies CASSLGGILAGGYEQYF. Using reference TRBV5-6 and TRBJ2-7 for the parts outside the CDR3, the full variable domain is DAGVTQSPTHLIKTRGQQVTLRCSPKSGHDTVSWYQQALGQGPQFIFQYYEEEERQRGNFPDRFSGHQFPNYSSELNVNALLLGDSALYLCASSLGGILAGGYEQYFGPGTRLTVT.

The chain carries TRBV9 and TRBJ1-5, with D uncertain. The V end was cut by 0 bases, the J end by 3 bases, with 10 bases between. This CDR3 has 15 residues. Germline loops: CDR1 SGDLS, CDR2 YYNGEE. CDR3 protein: CASSVVWSDNQPQHF. The CDR3 nucleotides are TGTGCCAGCAGCGTAGTCTGGAGCGACAATCAGCCCCAGCATTTT. Looking up the rest from reference TRBV9 and TRBJ1-5 gives the full variable domain: DSGVTQTPKHLITATGQRVTLRCSPRSGDLSVYWYQQSLDQGLQFLIQYYNGEERAKGNILERFSAQQFPDLHSELNLSSLELGDSALYFCASSVVWSDNQPQHFGDGTRLSIL.

This chain links TRBV5-4 with TRBJ1-1, with TRBD1 matching 7 bases. The CDR3 is 14 amino acids. Trimming cost V 4 bases and J 1 base; bases outside gene matches: 4. CDR1 and CDR2 (germline): SGHNT, YYREEE (reference sequence). DNA for the CDR3: TGTGCCAGCAGCGCCCGACAGGGGAACACTGAAGCTTTCTTT. Protein product: CASSARQGNTEAFF. The whole variable domain, filled in from reference TRBV5-4 and TRBJ1-1, reads ETGVTQSPTHLIKTRGQQVTLRCSSQSGHNTVSWYQQALGQGPQFIFQYYREEENGRGNFPPRFSGLQFPNYSSELNVNALELDDSALYLCASSARQGNTEAFFGQGTRLTVV.

The chain carries TRBV10-3 and TRBJ2-7, with 8 bases matching TRBD2. CDR1 is ENHRY, CDR2 SYGVKD, per germline. The CDR3 is 12 residues long. V shed 11 bases, J shed 3 bases, and the junction held 6 bases outside the gene matches. CDR3 in amino acids: CAHGREVYEQYF. CDR3 nucleotides: TGTGCCCATGGGCGGGAGGTCTACGAGCAGTACTTC.

The chain has TRBV29-1 and TRBJ2-2, with a tentative D call TRBD2 (6 bases). The CDR3 loop spans 16 amino acids. CDR1 and CDR2 (germline): SQVTM, ANQGSEA. Trimming pared 0 bases from V and 2 bases from J, leaving 13 bases between. In DNA, the CDR3 is TGCAGCGTTGAAGATCTGGAGCGGGTAAACACCGGGGAGCTGTTTTTT. This codes for CSVEDLERVNTGELFF.

This clone was counted a single time. The chain recombines TRBV7-2 with TRBJ2-5, with D possibly TRBD1 on 6 matching bases. V was pared by 6 bases and J by 1 base, with 15 bases between. Germline loops: CDR1 SGHTA, CDR2 FQGNSA. CDR3 length: 15 residues. DNA of the CDR3: TGTGCCAGCAGTCAAATAGGGGGATCCCAAGAGACCCAGTACTTC. Translated, it gives CASSQIGGSQETQYF.

As to this clone: Germline is not matched at one junction end, which may reflect a read error. The chain combines TRBV5-1 with TRBJ2-2; tentative D call: TRBD1 (5 bases). Germline assignment: CDR1 SGHRS and CDR2 YFSETQ. CDR3 length: 15 amino acids. The CDR3 coding sequence is TGCGCCAGCAGATTGGGCGGACAGAACACCGGGGAGCTGTTTTTT. It is translated as CASRLGGQNTGELFF.

The chain couples TRBV19 to TRBJ1-5, with 8 bases lining up with TRBD1. This CDR3 has 13 amino acids. Looked up from germline, CDR1 is LNHDA and CDR2 is SQIVND (reference sequence). Germline trimming cut 5 bases from V and 7 bases from J; bases unmatched to any gene: 4. The CDR3 DNA is TGTGCCAGTAGTGTACAGGGGGGACAGCCCCAGCATTTT. It translates to CASSVQGGQPQHF.

The CDR3 here is CASSSWGASGSTEQFF. For the CDR3, the DNA is TGTGCCAGCAGCTCCTGGGGGGCTAGCGGGAGTACTGAGCAGTTCTTC. V and J are TRBV7-2 and TRBJ2-1, with TRBD2 matching 10 bases. The germline V gene has CDR1 SGHTA and CDR2 FQGNSA. V trimming: 4 bases; J trimming: 9 bases; junction bases outside the gene matches: 12. There are 16 residues in the CDR3.